This TCR beta chain was found in a study of T-cell memory formation after mild COVID-19. Points from the study as a whole: CD4+ bias marked clones expanding day 15 to 37, unlike balanced contracting clones.

Germline V gene lookup returns CDR1 SEHNR and CDR2 FQNEAQ (reference sequence). The CDR3 has 13 amino acids. V was clipped by 4 bases and J by 7 bases, with 10 bases between them. A remark on this clonotype: Its cognate antigen is unknown.

TCRdb fed the 5' RACE reads into MiXCR, producing one record per CDR3 protein. The profile covers about 430,000 distinct CDR3 sequences, with about a sixth appearing a single time and about a fifth taken by the ten largest. Sequencing input: PBMCs or a T cell subset sorted from them (not recorded which). The chain has TRBV7-9 and TRBJ2-2; D is possibly TRBD1 (5 bases). This clonotype originated in a man aged 18-30 years who had mild COVID-19 (a few samples of this study predate the infection). Cell type and time point are not known. CDR3 DNA sequence: TGTGCCAGCAGCTCACAGGAGATCGGGGAGCTGTTTTTT. Translating gives CASSSQEIGELFF.